The rows below give T cell receptor beta chains drawn from one sample of a study of blood T cell repertoires in COVID-19. Assay used: immunoSEQ multiplex PCR; TCRdb lists only in-frame clones, some missing. The table shows roughly 330,000 clones, with about 87% occurring only once. Sequencing used PBMCs or T cells enriched from blood (not recorded which). The source is a man aged 25-40 years who had recovered from COVID-19. CDR3s include the opening cysteine and the closing phenylalanine or tryptophan. The order of the fields is D gene, CDR3 length, clone size, V gene, J gene, CDR3 protein, CDR3 DNA. The D gene is left open where the match is weak. Clone size is not always given. Where it is, it says once, few, many or a class for expanded clones.

.,15,few,TRBV6-5,TRBJ1-5,CASSYSRETNQPQHF,TGTGCCAGCAGTTACAGCAGGGAAACCAATCAGCCCCAGCATTTT
TRBD1,16,.,TRBV28,TRBJ2-3,CASSSGTGKKTDTQYF,TGTGCCAGCAGTTCCGGGACAGGGAAGAAGACAGATACGCAGTATTTT
TRBD1,15,.,TRBV6-5,TRBJ1-6,CASRKKDRVNSPLHF,TGTGCCAGCAGGAAGAAGGACAGGGTGAATTCACCCCTCCACTTT
TRBD1,16,.,TRBV19,TRBJ2-5,CASSRIPRDRGETQYF,TGTGCCAGTAGCCGTATACCTAGGGACAGGGGAGAGACCCAGTACTTC
.,13,once,TRBV10-1,TRBJ2-1,CASSEPGYNEQFF,TGCGCCAGCAGTGAGCCGGGATACAATGAGCAGTTCTTC
.,15,.,TRBV21-1,TRBJ2-2,CAISSLPLNTGELFF,TGTGCCATTTCGTCCCTCCCCCTGAACACCGGGGAGCTGTTTTTT
TRBD2,15,.,TRBV19,TRBJ2-3,CASRERGGPIDTQYF,TGTGCCAGTAGGGAGCGGGGGGGCCCAATAGATACGCAGTATTTT
TRBD1,17,.,TRBV5-1,TRBJ1-6,CASSSAGTGGNNSPLHF,TGCGCCAGCAGCTCAGCCGGGACAGGGGGCAATAATTCACCCCTCCACTTT
TRBD1,18,.,TRBV24-1,TRBJ2-2,CATSDLSGQGRNTGELFF,TGTGCCACCAGTGATTTGTCGGGACAGGGGAGGAACACCGGGGAGCTGTTTTTT
.,14,.,TRBV11-3,TRBJ1-1,CASSYGGGNTEAFF,TGCGCCAGCAGCTATGGGGGGGGGAACACTGAAGCTTTCTTT
.,14,.,TRBV19,TRBJ2-3,CASRTRGTKDTQYF,TGTGCCAGTAGGACCCGGGGGACCAAAGATACGCAGTATTTT
.,14,once,TRBV27,TRBJ2-3,CASSFGGIPDTQYF,TGTGCCAGCAGTTTCGGAGGGATCCCAGATACGCAGTATTTT
TRBD1,13,.,TRBV11-2,TRBJ2-7,CASSYDRGGEQYF,TGTGCCAGCAGCTACGACAGGGGCGGCGAGCAGTACTTC
.,10,.,TRBV5-1,TRBJ1-2,CARLERGYTF,TGCGCCAGATTAGAGCGAGGCTACACCTTC
TRBD1,16,.,TRBV7-9,TRBJ1-6,CASSLAGTDYNSPLHF,TGTGCCAGCAGTCTAGCCGGGACAGACTATAATTCACCCCTCCACTTT
TRBD1,17,.,TRBV11-3,TRBJ1-2,CASSFSGQGPPNYGYTF,TGTGCCAGCAGCTTTTCGGGACAGGGCCCACCTAACTATGGCTACACCTTC
TRBD1,15,.,TRBV5-8,TRBJ1-2,CASSRAFHRGLGYTF,TGTGCCAGCAGCCGGGCCTTCCACAGGGGGCTTGGCTACACCTTC
TRBD1,14,.,TRBV9,TRBJ1-5,CASSNRDRDQPQHF,TGTGCCAGCAGCAACCGGGACAGAGATCAGCCCCAGCATTTT
.,16,.,TRBV7-9,TRBJ2-1,CASSLFLGGLYNEQFF,TGTGCCAGCAGCTTATTTCTGGGCGGGTTGTACAATGAGCAGTTCTTC
TRBD1,12,.,TRBV18,TRBJ1-6,CASSPMGQPLHF,TGTGCCAGCTCACCAATGGGACAGCCCCTCCACTTT
TRBD1,14,.,TRBV6-5,TRBJ1-1,CASSLQGAATEAFF,TGTGCCAGCAGTCTACAGGGGGCGGCCACTGAAGCTTTCTTT
TRBD2,16,.,TRBV11-3,TRBJ2-1,CASSLDVGLDYNEQFF,TGTGCCAGCAGCTTAGATGTGGGACTAGACTACAATGAGCAGTTCTTC
TRBD1,15,.,TRBV19,TRBJ1-2,CASSISGTGGDGYTF,TGTGCCAGTAGTATATCCGGGACAGGGGGCGATGGCTACACCTTC
TRBD2,15,.,TRBV10-1,TRBJ2-3,CASSETSGNTDTQYF,TGCGCCAGCAGTGAGACTAGCGGTAACACAGATACGCAGTATTTT
.,15,.,TRBV12-2,TRBJ2-1,CASRLASGKNNEQFF,TGTGCAAGTCGCTTAGCTAGCGGGAAAAACAATGAGCAGTTCTTC
.,17,.,TRBV4-1,TRBJ2-3,CASSQEGPVTSTDTQYF,TGCGCCAGCAGCCAAGAGGGGCCAGTCACTAGCACAGATACGCAGTATTTT
TRBD1,14,once,TRBV7-9,TRBJ1-1,CASSPSGTAVEAFF,TGTGCCAGCAGCCCCTCAGGGACAGCTGTTGAAGCTTTCTTT
TRBD1,17,.,TRBV19,TRBJ2-7,CASSQPSSGTGRKEQYF,TGTGCCAGTAGCCAACCAAGCTCCGGGACAGGGCGGAAAGAGCAGTACTTC
TRBD1,16,.,TRBV9,TRBJ2-2,CASSVAGTGATGELFF,TGTGCCAGCAGCGTAGCCGGGACAGGGGCCACCGGGGAGCTGTTTTTT
TRBD1,13,.,TRBV13,TRBJ1-2,CASSITGAYGYTF,TGTGCCAGCAGCATAACAGGGGCTTATGGCTACACCTTC
.,14,.,TRBV5-1,TRBJ2-3,CASSFREPTDTQYF,TGCGCCAGCAGCTTCAGGGAACCCACAGATACGCAGTATTTT
.,14,.,TRBV5-1,TRBJ2-7,CASSLGGSYYEQYF,TGCGCCAGCAGCTTGGGGGGCTCCTACTACGAGCAGTACTTC
.,15,.,TRBV5-1,TRBJ2-6,CASSFGGSGANVLTF,TGCGCCAGCAGCTTTGGAGGGTCTGGGGCCAACGTCCTGACTTTC
.,14,.,TRBV10-1,TRBJ1-1,CASSEGQGNTEAFF,TGCGCCAGCAGTGAGGGTCAGGGGAACACTGAAGCTTTCTTT
.,12,.,TRBV28,TRBJ1-5,CASSSPGQPQHF,TGTGCCAGCAGTTCACCGGGTCAGCCCCAGCATTTT
TRBD1,13,.,TRBV5-4,TRBJ2-7,CASSLQGGGEQYF,TGTGCCAGCAGCTTGCAAGGGGGCGGCGAGCAGTACTTC
.,15,.,TRBV5-5,TRBJ2-7,CASSEGGASSYEQYF,TGTGCCAGCAGCGAAGGAGGGGCGAGCTCCTACGAGCAGTACTTC
.,15,.,TRBV11-2,TRBJ1-2,CASSLAGEANYGYTF,TGTGCCAGCAGCTTGGCGGGGGAAGCTAACTATGGCTACACCTTC
.,13,.,TRBV30,TRBJ1-5,CAWSAGGNQPQHF,TGTGCCTGGAGTGCGGGGGGAAATCAGCCCCAGCATTTT
TRBD2,15,.,TRBV5-1,TRBJ2-1,CASSSSGSSYNEQFF,TGCGCCAGCAGCTCTAGCGGCAGCTCCTACAATGAGCAGTTCTTC
.,13,.,TRBV12-3/TRBV12-4,TRBJ1-2,CASSAYSNNGYTF,TGTGCCAGCAGTGCTTACAGTAACAATGGCTACACCTTC
.,15,.,TRBV7-2,TRBJ1-4,CASSLGPARGEKLFF,TGTGCCAGCAGCTTAGGGCCGGCGAGAGGTGAAAAACTGTTTTTT
.,16,.,TRBV27,TRBJ2-7,CASSLLQGEGPYEQYF,TGTGCCAGCAGTTTGCTACAGGGTGAGGGACCCTACGAGCAGTACTTC
.,14,.,TRBV6-5,TRBJ1-5,CASKVRENHQPQHF,TGTGCCAGCAAGGTCAGGGAAAACCACCAGCCCCAGCATTTT
TRBD2,16,.,TRBV5-1,TRBJ2-1,CASSLVSSGNYNEQFF,TGCGCCAGCAGCTTGGTGTCTAGCGGGAACTACAATGAGCAGTTCTTC
TRBD1,17,.,TRBV19,TRBJ1-5,CASSLRDRAIGNQPQHF,TGTGCCAGTAGTCTCCGGGACAGGGCCATTGGCAATCAGCCCCAGCATTTT
.,14,.,TRBV29-1,TRBJ1-2,CSAIDGTRNYGYTF,TGCAGCGCCATCGACGGGACACGAAACTATGGCTACACCTTC
TRBD1,15,few,TRBV30,TRBJ2-6,CAWRTGSTGANVLTF,TGTGCCTGGCGGACAGGCTCAACTGGGGCCAACGTCCTGACTTTC
.,15,.,TRBV5-4,TRBJ1-1,CASSSQGLSDTEAFF,TGTGCCAGCAGCTCCCAGGGTCTTTCGGACACTGAAGCTTTCTTT
TRBD1,16,.,TRBV7-9,TRBJ2-3,CASSPRSGGSTDTQYF,TGTGCCAGCAGCCCGCGATCAGGGGGCAGCACAGATACGCAGTATTTT
.,19,.,TRBV9,TRBJ1-2,CASSVAVSPMRGGDYGYTF,TGTGCCAGCAGCGTAGCTGTTTCCCCAATGAGAGGGGGGGACTATGGCTACACCTTC
TRBD1,14,few,TRBV2,TRBJ2-7,CASSPPGQSYEQYF,TGTGCCAGCAGCCCCCCGGGACAGTCCTACGAGCAGTACTTC
.,17,.,TRBV28,TRBJ2-1,CASSTPQWGGGYNEQFF,TGTGCCAGCAGTACCCCCCAGTGGGGGGGCGGCTACAATGAGCAGTTCTTC
.,16,.,TRBV5-5,TRBJ1-6,CASSPRQLSYNSPLHF,TGTGCCAGCAGCCCCAGACAGCTCTCCTATAATTCACCCCTCCACTTT
.,14,.,TRBV14,TRBJ2-1,CASSRLDGYNEQFF,TGTGCCAGCAGCCGACTAGACGGCTACAATGAGCAGTTCTTC
TRBD1,14,.,TRBV2,TRBJ1-5,CASNNRGRDQPQHF,TGTGCCAGCAATAACAGGGGGCGAGATCAGCCCCAGCATTTT
.,13,.,TRBV5-1,TRBJ1-2,CASSLEASRGYTF,TGCGCCAGCAGCTTGGAAGCAAGTCGTGGCTACACCTTC
TRBD1,11,.,TRBV15,TRBJ1-3,CATSNDRVGYF,TGTGCCACCAGCAATGACAGGGTGGGATATTTT
TRBD1,14,.,TRBV19,TRBJ1-1,CASSTRQGVTEAFF,TGTGCCAGTAGTACTCGACAGGGGGTCACTGAAGCTTTCTTT